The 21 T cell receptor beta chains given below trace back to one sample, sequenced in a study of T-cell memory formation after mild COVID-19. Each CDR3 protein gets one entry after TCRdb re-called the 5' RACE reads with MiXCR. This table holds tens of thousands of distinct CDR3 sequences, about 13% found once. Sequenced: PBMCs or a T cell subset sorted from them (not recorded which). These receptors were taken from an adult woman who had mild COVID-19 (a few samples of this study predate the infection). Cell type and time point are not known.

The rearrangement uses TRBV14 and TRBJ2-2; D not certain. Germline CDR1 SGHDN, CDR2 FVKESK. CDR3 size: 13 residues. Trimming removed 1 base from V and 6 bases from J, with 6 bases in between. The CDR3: CASSQGHSGELFF. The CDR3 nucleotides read TGTGCCAGCAGCCAAGGACATTCCGGGGAGCTGTTTTTT.

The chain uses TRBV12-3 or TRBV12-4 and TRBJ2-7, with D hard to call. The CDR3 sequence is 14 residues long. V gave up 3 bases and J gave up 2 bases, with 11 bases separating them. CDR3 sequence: CASSFRWATYEQYF. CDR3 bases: TGTGCCAGCAGTTTTAGGTGGGCAACCTACGAGCAGTACTTC.

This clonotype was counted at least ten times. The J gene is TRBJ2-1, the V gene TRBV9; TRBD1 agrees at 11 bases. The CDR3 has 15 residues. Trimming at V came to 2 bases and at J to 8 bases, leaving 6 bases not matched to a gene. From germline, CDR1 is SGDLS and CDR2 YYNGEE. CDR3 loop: CASSVLGQGADEQFF. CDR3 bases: TGTGCCAGCAGCGTTTTAGGACAGGGGGCCGATGAGCAGTTCTTC. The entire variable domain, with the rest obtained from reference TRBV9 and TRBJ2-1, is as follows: DSGVTQTPKHLITATGQRVTLRCSPRSGDLSVYWYQQSLDQGLQFLIQYYNGEERAKGNILERFSAQQFPDLHSELNLSSLELGDSALYFCASSVLGQGADEQFFGPGTRLTVL.

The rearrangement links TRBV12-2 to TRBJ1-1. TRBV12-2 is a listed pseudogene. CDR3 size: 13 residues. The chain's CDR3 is CASRLDDYTEAFF. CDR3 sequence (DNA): TGTGCAAGTCGCTTAGATGATTACACTGAAGCTTTCTTT.

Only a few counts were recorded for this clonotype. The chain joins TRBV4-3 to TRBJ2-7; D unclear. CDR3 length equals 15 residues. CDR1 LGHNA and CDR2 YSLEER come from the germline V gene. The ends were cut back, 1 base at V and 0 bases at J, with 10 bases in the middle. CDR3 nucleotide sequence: TGCGCCAGCAGCCAAGGTTTTGTTCACTCCTACGAGCAGTACTTC. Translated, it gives CASSQGFVHSYEQYF.

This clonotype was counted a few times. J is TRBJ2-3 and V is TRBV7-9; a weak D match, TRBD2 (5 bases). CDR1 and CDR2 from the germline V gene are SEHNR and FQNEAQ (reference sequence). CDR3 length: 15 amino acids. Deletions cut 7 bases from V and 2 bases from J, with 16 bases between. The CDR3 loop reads CASIHGSEVTDTQYF. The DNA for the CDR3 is TGTGCCAGCATCCATGGGAGCGAGGTCACAGATACGCAGTATTTT.

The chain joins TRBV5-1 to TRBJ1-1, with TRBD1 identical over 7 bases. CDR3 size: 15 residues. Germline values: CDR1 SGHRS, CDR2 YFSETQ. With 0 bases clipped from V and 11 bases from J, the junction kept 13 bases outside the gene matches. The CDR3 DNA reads TGCGCCAGCAGCTTGGGGGAACAGGGGCTGCTGGGTGCTTTCTTT. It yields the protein CASSLGEQGLLGAFF. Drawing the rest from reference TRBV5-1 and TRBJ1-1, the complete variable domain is KAGVTQTPRYLIKTRGQQVTLSCSPISGHRSVSWYQQTPGQGLQFLFEYFSETQRNKGNFPGRFSGRQFSNSRSEMNVSTLELGDSALYLCASSLGEQGLLGAFFGQGTRLTVV.

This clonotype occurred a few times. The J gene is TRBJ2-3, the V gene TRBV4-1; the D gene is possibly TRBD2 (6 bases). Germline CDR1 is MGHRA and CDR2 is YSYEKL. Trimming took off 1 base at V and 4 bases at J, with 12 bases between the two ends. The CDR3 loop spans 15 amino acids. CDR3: CASSQGYSGADTQYF. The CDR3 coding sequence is TGCGCCAGCAGCCAAGGATATAGCGGCGCAGATACGCAGTATTTT.

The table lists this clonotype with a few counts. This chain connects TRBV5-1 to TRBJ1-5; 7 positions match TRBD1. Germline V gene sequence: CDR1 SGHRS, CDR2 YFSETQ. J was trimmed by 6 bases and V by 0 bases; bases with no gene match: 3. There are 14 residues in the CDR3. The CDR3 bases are TGCGCCAGCAGCTTGGAGGCAGGGGGTCAGCCCCAGCATTTT. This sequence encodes CASSLEAGGQPQHF. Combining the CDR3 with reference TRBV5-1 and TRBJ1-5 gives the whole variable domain KAGVTQTPRYLIKTRGQQVTLSCSPISGHRSVSWYQQTPGQGLQFLFEYFSETQRNKGNFPGRFSGRQFSNSRSEMNVSTLELGDSALYLCASSLEAGGQPQHFGDGTRLSIL.

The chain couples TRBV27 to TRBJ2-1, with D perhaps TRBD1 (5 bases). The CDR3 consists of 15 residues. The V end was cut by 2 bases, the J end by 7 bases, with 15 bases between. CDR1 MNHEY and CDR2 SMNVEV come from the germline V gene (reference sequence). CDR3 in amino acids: CASSLILTGVNEQFF. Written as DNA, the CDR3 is TGTGCCAGCAGTTTAATTTTAACAGGCGTTAATGAGCAGTTCTTC.

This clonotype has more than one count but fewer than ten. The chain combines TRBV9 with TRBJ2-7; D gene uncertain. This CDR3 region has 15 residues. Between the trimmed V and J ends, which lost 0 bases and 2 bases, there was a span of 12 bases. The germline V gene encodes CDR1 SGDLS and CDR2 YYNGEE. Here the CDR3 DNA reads TGTGCCAGCAGCGTAGAGCAAAATGGAGCCTACGAGCAGTACTTC. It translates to CASSVEQNGAYEQYF.

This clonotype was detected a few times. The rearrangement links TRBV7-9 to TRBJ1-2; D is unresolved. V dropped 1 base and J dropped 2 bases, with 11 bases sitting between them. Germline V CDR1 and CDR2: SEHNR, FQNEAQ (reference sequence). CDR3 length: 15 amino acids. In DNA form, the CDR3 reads TGTGCCAGCAGCTTAGATGCAGGAGAAAACTATGGCTACACCTTC. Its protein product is CASSLDAGENYGYTF.

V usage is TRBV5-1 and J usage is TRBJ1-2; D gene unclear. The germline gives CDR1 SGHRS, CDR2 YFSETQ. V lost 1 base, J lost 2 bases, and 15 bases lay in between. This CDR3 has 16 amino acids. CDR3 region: CASSLILPSDNYGYTF. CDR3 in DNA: TGCGCCAGCAGCTTGATCTTGCCCAGCGACAACTATGGCTACACCTTC. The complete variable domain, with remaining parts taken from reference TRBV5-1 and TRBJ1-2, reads KAGVTQTPRYLIKTRGQQVTLSCSPISGHRSVSWYQQTPGQGLQFLFEYFSETQRNKGNFPGRFSGRQFSNSRSEMNVSTLELGDSALYLCASSLILPSDNYGYTFGSGTRLTVV.

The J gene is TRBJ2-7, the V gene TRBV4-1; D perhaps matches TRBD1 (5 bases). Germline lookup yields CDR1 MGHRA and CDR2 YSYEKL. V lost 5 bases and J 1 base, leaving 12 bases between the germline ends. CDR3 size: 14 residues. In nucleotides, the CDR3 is TGCGCCAGCAGCGAGAGGACAAGATCCTACGAGCAGTACTTC. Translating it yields CASSERTRSYEQYF.

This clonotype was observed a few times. CDR3 coding DNA: TGTGCCAGCAGCTTAGGGCTCCAGGACACTGAGCAGTTCTTC. Amino acids: CASSLGLQDTEQFF. V is TRBV13 and J is TRBJ2-1, with D perhaps matching TRBD1 (5 bases). CDR1 is PRHDT and CDR2 is FYEKMQ in the germline V gene (reference sequence). The CDR3 is made up of 14 amino acids. The V end was cut by 0 bases, the J end by 9 bases, with 12 bases between. The complete variable domain, with remaining parts taken from reference TRBV13 and TRBJ2-1, reads AAGVIQSPRHLIKEKRETATLKCYPIPRHDTVYWYQQGPGQDPQFLISFYEKMQSDKGSIPDRFSAQQFSDYHSELNMSSLELGDSALYFCASSLGLQDTEQFFGPGTRLTVL.

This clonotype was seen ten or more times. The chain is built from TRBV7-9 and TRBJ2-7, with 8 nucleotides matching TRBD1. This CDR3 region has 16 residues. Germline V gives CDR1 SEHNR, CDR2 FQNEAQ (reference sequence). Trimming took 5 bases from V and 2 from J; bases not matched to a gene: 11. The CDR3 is CASSPASGTGTYEQYF. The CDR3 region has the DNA TGTGCCAGCAGCCCGGCATCGGGGACAGGTACCTACGAGCAGTACTTC.

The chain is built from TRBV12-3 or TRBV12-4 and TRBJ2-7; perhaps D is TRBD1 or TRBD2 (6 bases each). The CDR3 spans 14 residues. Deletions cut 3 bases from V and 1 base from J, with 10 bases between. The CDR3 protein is CASSFRGGSYEQYF. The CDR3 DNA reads TGTGCCAGCAGTTTCAGAGGGGGGTCCTACGAGCAGTACTTC.

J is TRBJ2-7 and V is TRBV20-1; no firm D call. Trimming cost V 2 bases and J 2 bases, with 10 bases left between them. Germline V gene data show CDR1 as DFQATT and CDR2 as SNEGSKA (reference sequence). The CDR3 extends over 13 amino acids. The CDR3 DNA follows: TGCAGTGCTAGAACACTTACCCCCTACGAGCAGTACTTC. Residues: CSARTLTPYEQYF.

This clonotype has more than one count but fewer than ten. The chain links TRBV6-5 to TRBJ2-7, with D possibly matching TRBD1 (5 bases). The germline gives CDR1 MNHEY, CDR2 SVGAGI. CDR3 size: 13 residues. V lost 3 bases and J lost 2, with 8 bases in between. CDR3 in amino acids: CASSYSDTYEQYF. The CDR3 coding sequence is TGTGCCAGCAGTTATTCGGACACCTACGAGCAGTACTTC.

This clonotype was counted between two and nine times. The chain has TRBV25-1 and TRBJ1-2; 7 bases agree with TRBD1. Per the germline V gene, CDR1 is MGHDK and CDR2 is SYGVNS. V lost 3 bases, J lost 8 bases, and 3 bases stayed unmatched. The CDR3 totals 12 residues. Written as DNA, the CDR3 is TGTGCCAGCAGTGACCCAGGGGGAGGCTACACCTTC. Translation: CASSDPGGGYTF.

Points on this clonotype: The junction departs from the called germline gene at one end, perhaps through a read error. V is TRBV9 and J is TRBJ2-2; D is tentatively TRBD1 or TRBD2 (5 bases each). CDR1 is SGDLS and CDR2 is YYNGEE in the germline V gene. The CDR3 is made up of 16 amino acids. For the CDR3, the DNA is TGTTCCAGCAGCTTTTGGGATGGGGGAGACACCGGGGAGCTGTTTTTT. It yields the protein CSSSFWDGGDTGELFF.